The TCR beta chain described here comes from a study of blood T cell repertoires in COVID-19. As for the study in general: The study drew acute and convalescent COVID-19 samples from the United States, Italy and Spain. Sources were T cells, B-cell-depleted T cells, or PBMCs; the material itself was cDNA or gDNA.

Per the original methods: Amplifying reference gene primers gave estimates of nucleated cell counts. Assay used: immunoSEQ multiplex PCR; TCRdb lists only in-frame clones, some missing. That table furnishes V, J and clone size, whereas the DNA furnished D and trimming. The sample lists 200,000 to 250,000 clones; 86% were seen once. Sequencing input: peripheral blood. The clonotype originates from a man at least 80 years old with acute or convalescent COVID-19.

DNA for the CDR3: TGTGCCAGCAGCTCCGATGGGGGAGGAGCCAAAAACATTCAGTACTTC. Protein: CASSSDGGGAKNIQYF. The genes are TRBV2 and TRBJ2-4, with D perhaps matching TRBD2 (6 bases). Germline V gene sequence: CDR1 SNHLY, CDR2 FYNNEI. V gave up 6 bases and J gave up 0 bases, with 15 bases separating them. This CDR3 has 16 amino acids.